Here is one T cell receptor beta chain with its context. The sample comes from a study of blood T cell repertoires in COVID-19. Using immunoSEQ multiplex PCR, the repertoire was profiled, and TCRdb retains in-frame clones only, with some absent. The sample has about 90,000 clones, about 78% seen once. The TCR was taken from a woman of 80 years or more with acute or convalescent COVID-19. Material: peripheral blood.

CDR3 nucleotides: TGTGCCAGCAGCGTAGTGTCCCCGGATACGCAGTATTTT. Protein: CASSVVSPDTQYF. This sequence joins TRBV9 and TRBJ2-3; D gene unclear. The germline CDR1 and CDR2 sequences are SGDLS and YYNGEE. V was trimmed by 0 bases and J by 6 bases, leaving 8 bases between them. This CDR3 region has 13 residues. The full variable domain, rest sourced from reference TRBV9 and TRBJ2-3, is DSGVTQTPKHLITATGQRVTLRCSPRSGDLSVYWYQQSLDQGLQFLIQYYNGEERAKGNILERFSAQQFPDLHSELNLSSLELGDSALYFCASSVVSPDTQYFGPGTRLTVL.